The 4 T cell receptor beta chains reported below all come from one sample, sequenced in a study of blood T cell repertoires in COVID-19. Assay used: immunoSEQ multiplex PCR; TCRdb lists only in-frame clones, some missing. The sample yields about 130,000 clones, around 76% seen once. Specimen: peripheral blood. The receptors here all came from a human donor in a cohort sampled during active COVID-19.

This chain links TRBV5-4 with TRBJ2-2, with 8 nucleotides matching TRBD2. The CDR3 has 16 amino acids. V lost 4 bases, J lost 5 bases, and 10 bases stayed unmatched. Germline lookup yields CDR1 SGHNT and CDR2 YYREEE (reference sequence). The CDR3 loop is CASSPEPRGGTGELFF. In DNA form, the CDR3 reads TGTGCCAGCAGCCCAGAACCCCGGGGGGGAACCGGGGAGCTGTTTTTT.

This clone turned up a few times. The chain employs TRBV6-6 and TRBJ1-1; 7 bases line up with TRBD1. The CDR3 loop spans 15 amino acids. V lost 5 bases and J lost 1; bases outside the gene matches: 7. CDR1 and CDR2 from the germline V gene are MNHNY and SVGAGI (reference sequence). This CDR3 is CASSPPTGTNTEAFF. In DNA, the CDR3 is TGTGCCAGCAGTCCTCCGACAGGGACGAACACTGAAGCTTTCTTT.

The chain employs TRBV7-9 and TRBJ1-1; 9 positions match TRBD1. The CDR3 extends over 12 amino acids. V lost 8 bases and J lost 9; bases outside the gene matches: 7. CDR1 is SEHNR and CDR2 is FQNEAQ in the germline V gene (reference sequence). The CDR3 DNA reads as TGTGCCAGCGGGGACAGGGCGACCCAAGCTTTCTTT. Amino acid sequence: CASGDRATQAFF.

The chain carries TRBV29-1 and TRBJ2-3, with 9 nucleotides matching TRBD2. V lost 6 bases to trimming and J lost 4 bases; unmatched junction nucleotides: 8. Germline CDR1 SQVTM, CDR2 ANQGSEA. The CDR3 contains 14 residues. The CDR3 region has the DNA TGCAGCGTGAGGGTGGCGGGGGGGGCAGATACGCAGTATTTT. Translation gives CSVRVAGGADTQYF.